Shown below are 20 T cell receptor beta chains from a single sample sequenced in a study of blood T cell repertoires in COVID-19. Assay: immunoSEQ multiplex PCR; the TCRdb copy retains only in-frame clones and omits some. The repertoire consists of 80,000 or so clones, with 80% to 90% occurring once and the leading ten covering 15% to 20%. The sequencing sample was made of peripheral blood. The source of these receptors is a human donor in a cohort sampled during active COVID-19.

The J gene is TRBJ2-1, the V gene TRBV12-5; maybe TRBD2 (5 bases). This CDR3 has 17 amino acids. With 1 base removed from V and 3 bases from J, the gap between germline ends came to 16 bases. Germline-derived CDR1 and CDR2 are LGHNT and FRNRAP. The DNA of the CDR3 is TGTGCTAGTGGTTTGGAAGCGAGTCGACTACGCTACAATGAGCAGTTCTTC. Translation gives CASGLEASRLRYNEQFF.

This clone was recorded once. The V gene is TRBV6-5, the J gene TRBJ2-1; D may be TRBD2 (5 bases). The germline V gene encodes CDR1 MNHEY and CDR2 SVGAGI. This CDR3 has 14 residues. V lost 5 bases and J lost 10, with 18 bases in between. The CDR3 DNA is TGTGCCAGCAGTCGGGTCCTACCAACGGGGGAGCAGTTCTTC. Translated, it gives CASSRVLPTGEQFF.

This chain joins TRBV19 and TRBJ1-2; a weak D match, TRBD1 (6 bases). Per the germline V gene, CDR1 is LNHDA and CDR2 is SQIVND (reference sequence). The CDR3 has 16 residues. V was trimmed by 5 bases and J by 3 bases, leaving 19 bases between them. The CDR3 region has the DNA TGTGCCAGTAGTGTCCGGACAGACGGGCCGTACTATGGCTACACCTTC. Protein product: CASSVRTDGPYYGYTF.

The chain employs TRBV5-1 and TRBJ1-1, with 8 positions matching TRBD1. Germline values: CDR1 SGHRS, CDR2 YFSETQ. V gave up 1 base and J gave up 4 bases; unmatched junction bases: 0. This CDR3 region has 13 residues. CDR3 amino acids: CASSLTGGTEAFF. CDR3 DNA: TGCGCCAGCAGCTTGACAGGGGGCACTGAAGCTTTCTTT. The complete variable domain, with remaining parts taken from reference TRBV5-1 and TRBJ1-1, reads KAGVTQTPRYLIKTRGQQVTLSCSPISGHRSVSWYQQTPGQGLQFLFEYFSETQRNKGNFPGRFSGRQFSNSRSEMNVSTLELGDSALYLCASSLTGGTEAFFGQGTRLTVV.

The V gene is TRBV15, the J gene TRBJ1-5, with 11 bases aligning to TRBD1. This CDR3 region has 17 residues. CDR1 and CDR2 (germline): LNHNV, YYDKDF (reference sequence). Unmatched junction bases numbered 5, after V lost 1 base and J lost 3 bases. In DNA form, the CDR3 reads TGTGCCACCAGCAGAGTAGGACAGGGGGCCGACAATCAGCCCCAGCATTTT. As protein: CATSRVGQGADNQPQHF.

V is TRBV19 and J is TRBJ1-4; TRBD1 is a possible D gene (6 bases). Trimming stripped 10 bases from V and 8 bases from J, with 23 bases between. In germline, CDR1 is LNHDA, CDR2 SQIVND (reference sequence). The CDR3 consists of 15 residues. In DNA, the CDR3 is TGTGCCACCACACAAAGAGGGGGTTTCCGAGAAAAACTGTTTTTT. Amino acid sequence: CATTQRGGFREKLFF.

The chain joins TRBV11-2 to TRBJ1-2; TRBD1 aligns across 8 bases. V was clipped by 5 bases and J by 8 bases; unmatched bases: 10. This CDR3 spans 14 amino acids. Per germline, CDR1 SGHAT and CDR2 FQNNGV. The CDR3 DNA follows: TGTGCCAGCAGCCAAAACCAGGGGGCGTTGGGCTACACCTTC. It encodes CASSQNQGALGYTF.

The rearrangement joins TRBV27 to TRBJ2-6, with D possibly matching TRBD1 (5 bases). CDR1 is MNHEY and CDR2 is SMNVEV in the germline V gene (reference sequence). The CDR3 consists of 16 residues. Trimming cost V 5 bases and J 0 bases, with 11 bases left between them. The CDR3 loop is CASSRYRISGANVLTF. In DNA form, the CDR3 reads TGTGCCAGCAGTAGATACAGGATCTCTGGGGCCAACGTCCTGACTTTC.

The chain has TRBV19 and TRBJ2-4; 9 nucleotides line up with TRBD1. After removal of 2 bases from V and 1 base from J, the junction contained 3 bases not matched to a gene. This CDR3 contains 16 residues. Looked up from germline, CDR1 is LNHDA and CDR2 is SQIVND (reference sequence). The CDR3 sequence: CASSIWTGEAKNIQYF. Written as DNA, the CDR3 is TGTGCCAGTAGTATATGGACAGGGGAGGCCAAAAACATTCAGTACTTC.

The chain links TRBV19 to TRBJ1-6; 8 bases are a match to TRBD1. The germline V gene has CDR1 LNHDA and CDR2 SQIVND (reference sequence). CDR3 size: 15 residues. V shed 7 bases and J 10 bases; nucleotides not matched to a gene: 12. Here the CDR3 reads CASTPQDRARSPLHF. CDR3 DNA sequence: TGTGCCAGTACCCCCCAGGACAGGGCGCGGTCACCCCTCCACTTT.

This chain links TRBV11-1 with TRBJ2-7; 11 bases fit TRBD1. This CDR3 contains 16 residues. V gave up 5 bases and J gave up 3 bases; unmatched junction bases: 9. From germline, CDR1 is SGHAT and CDR2 FQDESV (reference sequence). CDR3 DNA: TGTGCCAGCAGCACAGCCGGGACAGGGGGTAACTACGAGCAGTACTTC. This encodes CASSTAGTGGNYEQYF.

The V gene is TRBV6-5, the J gene TRBJ2-7; 9 bases are a match to TRBD1. Germline-derived CDR1 and CDR2 are MNHEY and SVGAGI. The CDR3 runs to 15 residues. The V and J ends lost 2 bases and 4 bases, in that order; junction bases with no gene match: 6. CDR3 amino acids: CASSYPGQGVYEQYF. The CDR3 bases are TGTGCCAGCAGTTACCCGGGACAGGGTGTATACGAGCAGTACTTC.

This clone was found once. The rearrangement links TRBV2 to TRBJ2-2; 9 bases are a match to TRBD2. The germline V gene encodes CDR1 SNHLY and CDR2 FYNNEI. This CDR3 is built from 16 residues. The junction had 4 bases not matched to a gene; V was cut back by 4 bases and J by 1 base. The CDR3 loop reads CASSATSGLNTGELFF. For the CDR3, the DNA is TGTGCCAGCAGTGCTACTAGCGGGTTGAACACCGGGGAGCTGTTTTTT. The full variable domain, in which reference TRBV2 and TRBJ2-2 provide the parts outside the CDR3, is EPEVTQTPSHQVTQMGQEVILRCVPISNHLYFYWYRQILGQKVEFLVSFYNNEISEKSEIFDDQFSVERPDGSNFTLKIRSTKLEDSAMYFCASSATSGLNTGELFFGEGSRLTVL.

V and J are TRBV28 and TRBJ2-7; 8 positions match TRBD2. The CDR3 has 15 amino acids. J was trimmed by 0 bases and V by 6 bases; bases with no gene match: 7. Looked up from germline, CDR1 is MDHEN and CDR2 is SYDVKM. The CDR3 protein is CASSYAGTSSYEQYF. CDR3 in DNA: TGTGCCAGCAGCTACGCCGGGACTAGCTCCTACGAGCAGTACTTC.

The CDR3 coding sequence is TGTGCCAGCAGTTTATCCTCGGTCTGGGAGCAGTACTTC. Residues: CASSLSSVWEQYF. V usage is TRBV28 and J usage is TRBJ2-7; no definite D call. Per the germline V gene, CDR1 is MDHEN and CDR2 is SYDVKM. This CDR3 has 13 amino acids. V lost 1 base and J 7 bases, leaving 11 bases between the germline ends.

The CDR3 nucleotides read TGTGCCAGCAGTTTATTATCCCACACCGGGGAGCTGTTTTTT. Translation gives CASSLLSHTGELFF. The V call is TRBV28, the J call TRBJ2-2; D remains unclear. The length of the CDR3 is 14 residues. The germline V gene encodes CDR1 MDHEN and CDR2 SYDVKM. The V end was cut by 1 base, the J end by 3 bases, with 6 bases between. The full variable domain, with the rest looked up from reference TRBV28 and TRBJ2-2, is DVKVTQSSRYLVKRTGEKVFLECVQDMDHENMFWYRQDPGLGLRLIYFSYDVKMKEKGDIPEGYSVSREKKERFSLILESASTNQTSMYLCASSLLSHTGELFFGEGSRLTVL.

V usage is TRBV7-9 and J usage is TRBJ2-7; 9 nucleotides align to TRBD2. The germline CDR1 and CDR2 sequences are SEHNR and FQNEAQ (reference sequence). V shed 3 bases, J shed 7 bases, and the junction held 10 bases outside the gene matches. The CDR3 contains 15 residues. The CDR3 loop reads CASSFISGGSGEQYF. CDR3 sequence (DNA): TGTGCCAGCAGCTTTATTAGCGGGGGATCCGGTGAGCAGTACTTC.

V gene TRBV7-3 combines with J gene TRBJ2-1; no firm D call. The CDR3 spans 13 residues. With 5 bases removed from V and 6 bases from J, the gap between germline ends came to 11 bases. Germline assignment: CDR1 SGHTA and CDR2 FQGTGA. The chain's CDR3 is CASSRSRGNEQFF. The CDR3 DNA follows: TGTGCCAGCAGCAGAAGCCGAGGCAATGAGCAGTTCTTC.

The chain links TRBV18 to TRBJ2-2; weak D call: TRBD2 (5 bases). Trimming took off 3 bases at V and 2 bases at J, with 10 bases between the two ends. Per germline, CDR1 KGHSH and CDR2 LQKENI. The CDR3 runs 15 residues. The CDR3 nucleotides are TGTGCCAGCTCACCCCGGGGAGTTAACACCGGGGAGCTGTTTTTT. Translating gives CASSPRGVNTGELFF.

The rearrangement links TRBV5-5 to TRBJ2-1; a weak D match, TRBD2 (6 bases). The CDR3 extends over 15 amino acids. CDR1 and CDR2 from the germline V gene are SGHKS and YYEKEE (reference sequence). Trimming left V 2 bases short and J 2 bases short, with 11 bases between. The CDR3 loop is CASSLLGGTYNEQFF. The CDR3 bases are TGTGCCAGCAGCTTACTTGGCGGGACCTACAATGAGCAGTTCTTC.